Shown below are 5 T cell receptor beta chains from a single sample sequenced in a study of cytomegalovirus exposure and HLA in healthy donors. Profiling relied on immunoSEQ multiplex PCR, and the TCRdb table lists in-frame clones only, not all of them. The repertoire has under 300,000 clones, approximately 86% of them found once; the top ten carry roughly 1%. Sequencing used PBMCs. All receptors derive from a young woman in good health and CMV-seronegative.

This chain links TRBV5-1 with TRBJ2-1, with a weak D call TRBD2 (5 bases). Trimming stripped 0 bases from V and 8 bases from J, with 6 bases between. The germline CDR1 and CDR2 sequences are SGHRS and YFSETQ. The CDR3 runs 12 residues. The CDR3 loop is CASSLGADEQFF. CDR3 DNA: TGCGCCAGCAGCTTGGGAGCGGATGAGCAGTTCTTC.

The chain uses TRBV6-5 and TRBJ1-3; the D is unclear. The CDR3 is 16 residues long. Germline values: CDR1 MNHEY, CDR2 SVGAGI. Trimming cost V 2 bases and J 1 base, with 12 bases left between them. As DNA, the CDR3 is TGTGCCAGCAGTTACACCGGGTTAGCTTCTGGAAACACCATATATTTT. Protein sequence: CASSYTGLASGNTIYF.

This rearrangement joins TRBV6-4 to TRBJ1-1; D possibly corresponds to TRBD1 (5 bases). In germline, CDR1 is MRHNA, CDR2 SNTAGT. The CDR3 contains 11 residues. The germline V and J ends were trimmed by 8 bases and 11 bases, with 15 bases remaining between them. This chain's CDR3 is CASHAGGKAFF. DNA for the CDR3: TGTGCCAGCCACGCCGGGGGGAAGGCTTTCTTT.

The rearrangement uses TRBV7-2 and TRBJ1-1; a weak D match, TRBD1 (5 bases). This CDR3 spans 15 amino acids. Trimming shortened V by 5 bases and J by 5 bases, and 18 bases separated the two germline ends. Looked up from germline, CDR1 is SGHTA and CDR2 is FQGNSA. CDR3 amino acids: CASSPDRRRRTEAFF. The CDR3 bases are TGTGCCAGCAGCCCTGACAGAAGGCGACGGACTGAAGCTTTCTTT.

The chain combines TRBV27 with TRBJ2-7; 11 bases are a match to TRBD2. J was trimmed by 5 bases and V by 5 bases; bases with no gene match: 8. The CDR3 has 15 amino acids. The germline V gene has CDR1 MNHEY and CDR2 SMNVEV (reference sequence). The CDR3 DNA follows: TGTGCCAGCAGTCCCTATAGCGGGAGGGATAACGAGCAGTACTTC. This codes for CASSPYSGRDNEQYF.